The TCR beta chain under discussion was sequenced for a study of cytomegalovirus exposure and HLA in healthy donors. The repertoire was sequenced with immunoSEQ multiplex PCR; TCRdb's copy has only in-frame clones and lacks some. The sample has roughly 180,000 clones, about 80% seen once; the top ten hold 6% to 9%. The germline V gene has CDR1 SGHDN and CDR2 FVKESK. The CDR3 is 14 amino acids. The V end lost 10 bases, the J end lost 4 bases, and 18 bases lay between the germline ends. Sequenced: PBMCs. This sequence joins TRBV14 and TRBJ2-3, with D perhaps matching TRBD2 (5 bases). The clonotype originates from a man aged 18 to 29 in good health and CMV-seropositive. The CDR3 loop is CAIPNGIAADTQYF. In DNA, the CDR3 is TGTGCCATCCCGAACGGGATCGCGGCAGATACGCAGTATTTT.